This is a list of T cell receptor beta chains from one sample in a study of cytomegalovirus exposure and HLA in healthy donors. TCRdb keeps only in-frame clones here, not all; method: immunoSEQ multiplex PCR. The sample totals around 70,000 clones; its top ten clones hold roughly 0.8%. Sequencing was carried out using PBMCs. The receptor set was obtained from a boy aged 5-17 years in good health and CMV-seronegative. CDR3s include the opening cysteine and the closing phenylalanine or tryptophan. D genes are given only for firm matches.

V: TRBV7-8; J: TRBJ2-7; D: TRBD1; CDR3: CASSLEQGDGYEQYF; DNA: TGTGCCAGCAGCTTAGAACAGGGGGATGGCTACGAGCAGTACTTC
V: TRBV6-5; J: TRBJ1-2; D: TRBD1; CDR3: CASSNRDRVVGYTF; DNA: TGTGCCAGCAGTAACCGGGACAGGGTAGTTGGCTACACCTTC
V: TRBV9; J: TRBJ1-2; D: TRBD1; CDR3: CASSSRDRVDYGYTF; DNA: TGTGCCAGCAGCTCCCGGGACAGGGTTGACTATGGCTACACCTTC
V: TRBV5-4; J: TRBJ1-4; D: TRBD1; CDR3: CASSPGGKREKLFF; DNA: TGTGCCAGCAGTCCAGGGGGCAAACGCGAAAAACTGTTTTTT
V: TRBV9; J: TRBJ2-7; D: .; CDR3: CASSVGTSHEQYF; DNA: TGTGCCAGCAGCGTAGGAACTAGTCACGAGCAGTACTTC
V: TRBV9; J: TRBJ1-2; D: .; CDR3: CASSVVPDTDYGYTF; DNA: TGTGCCAGCAGCGTAGTCCCGGACACAGACTATGGCTACACCTTC
V: TRBV11-2; J: TRBJ2-7; D: .; CDR3: CASSLVRDYEQYF; DNA: TGTGCCAGCAGCTTAGTCAGGGATTACGAGCAGTACTTC
V: TRBV5-1; J: TRBJ1-1; D: TRBD1; CDR3: CASSLEGTEVTEAFF; DNA: TGCGCCAGCAGCTTGGAGGGGACAGAAGTCACTGAAGCTTTCTTT
V: TRBV9; J: TRBJ1-1; D: .; CDR3: CASSVGGVLNTGAFF; DNA: TGTGCCAGCAGCGTAGGCGGGGTACTGAACACTGGGGCTTTCTTT
V: TRBV6-1; J: TRBJ2-7; D: TRBD1; CDR3: CASSGRDRAAYEQYF; DNA: TGTGCCAGCAGTGGACGGGACAGGGCGGCCTACGAGCAGTACTTC
V: TRBV14; J: TRBJ2-2; D: TRBD1; CDR3: CASSLPTDRLNTGELFF; DNA: TGTGCCAGCAGCCTACCCACGGACAGGTTGAACACCGGGGAGCTGTTTTTT
V: TRBV5-1; J: TRBJ2-5; D: .; CDR3: CASSFKETQYF; DNA: TGCGCCAGCAGCTTCAAAGAGACCCAGTACTTC
V: TRBV7-2; J: TRBJ1-5; D: .; CDR3: CASSLARGGNQPQHF; DNA: TGTGCCAGCAGCTTAGCGCGGGGCGGGAATCAGCCCCAGCATTTT
V: TRBV6-5; J: TRBJ1-1; D: .; CDR3: CASSYSRGTTAFF; DNA: TGTGCCAGCAGTTACTCCCGGGGAACTACGGCTTTCTTT
V: TRBV9; J: TRBJ1-1; D: .; CDR3: CASSAHPGTLVNTEAFF; DNA: TGTGCCAGCAGCGCCCATCCCGGGACACTGGTGAACACTGAAGCTTTCTTT
V: TRBV4-1; J: TRBJ1-1; D: .; CDR3: CASSQEIGQGHEAFF; DNA: TGCGCCAGCAGCCAAGAAATAGGTCAGGGACATGAAGCTTTCTTT
V: TRBV28; J: TRBJ1-2; D: .; CDR3: CASTRAGLNYGYTF; DNA: TGTGCCAGCACTCGAGCGGGGCTCAACTATGGCTACACCTTC
V: TRBV12-5; J: TRBJ1-1; D: .; CDR3: CASGLVTGWGNTEAFF; DNA: TGTGCTAGTGGTTTGGTTACAGGGTGGGGGAACACTGAAGCTTTCTTT
V: TRBV29-1; J: TRBJ1-1; D: .; CDR3: CSVVVSAGDGAEAFF; DNA: TGCAGCGTTGTGGTAAGTGCAGGGGATGGAGCTGAAGCTTTCTTT
V: TRBV13; J: TRBJ1-1; D: TRBD1; CDR3: CASSLGEGATAFF; DNA: TGTGCCAGCAGCTTAGGGGAGGGGGCAACGGCTTTCTTT
V: TRBV6-6; J: TRBJ2-5; D: TRBD1; CDR3: CASSRRQGAGETQYF; DNA: TGTGCCAGCAGCCGACGACAGGGGGCTGGGGAGACCCAGTACTTC
V: TRBV7-9; J: TRBJ1-5; D: .; CDR3: CASSLAGAQPQHF; DNA: TGTGCCAGCAGCTTAGCTGGAGCTCAGCCCCAGCATTTT
V: TRBV30; J: TRBJ2-3; D: .; CDR3: CAWSLTSTTDTQYF; DNA: TGTGCCTGGAGCCTGACTAGTACAACAGATACGCAGTATTTT
V: TRBV5-1; J: TRBJ2-1; D: .; CDR3: CASKSDGTFYNEQFF; DNA: TGCGCCAGCAAATCAGACGGGACTTTCTACAATGAGCAGTTCTTC
V: TRBV19; J: TRBJ1-1; D: TRBD1; CDR3: CASSPRTGANTEAFF; DNA: TGTGCCAGTAGTCCCCGGACAGGGGCGAACACTGAAGCTTTCTTT
V: TRBV4-3; J: TRBJ2-5; D: TRBD2; CDR3: CASSREAGVEGTQYF; DNA: TGCGCCAGCAGCCGGGAAGCGGGAGTTGAGGGGACCCAGTACTTC
V: TRBV5-6; J: TRBJ2-7; D: TRBD1; CDR3: CASSWGQDGQYF; DNA: TGTGCCAGCAGCTGGGGACAGGACGGGCAGTACTTC
V: TRBV6-5; J: TRBJ1-2; D: TRBD1; CDR3: CASSYGRGHYGYTF; DNA: TGTGCCAGCAGTTACGGTAGGGGGCACTATGGCTACACCTTC
V: TRBV9; J: TRBJ1-6; D: .; CDR3: CASSALRSYNSPLHF; DNA: TGTGCCAGCAGCGCCTTGAGAAGTTATAATTCACCCCTCCACTTT
V: TRBV11-2; J: TRBJ2-7; D: TRBD1; CDR3: CASSSSGTGTNPWEQYF; DNA: TGTGCCAGCAGCTCCTCCGGGACAGGGACTAATCCTTGGGAGCAGTACTTC
V: TRBV20-1; J: TRBJ1-2; D: TRBD1; CDR3: CSADRVRGYTF; DNA: TGCAGTGCGGACAGGGTACGTGGCTACACCTTC
V: TRBV5-6; J: TRBJ1-6; D: .; CDR3: CASSPGGSGSPLHF; DNA: TGTGCCAGCAGCCCCGGGGGTTCGGGGTCACCCCTCCACTTT
V: TRBV5-1; J: TRBJ1-2; D: TRBD1; CDR3: CASSLVQGAPNYGYTF; DNA: TGCGCCAGCAGCTTGGTCCAGGGGGCGCCTAACTATGGCTACACCTTC
V: TRBV18; J: TRBJ1-1; D: TRBD1; CDR3: CASSPTGQGVPEAFF; DNA: TGTGCCAGCTCACCCACCGGACAGGGTGTCCCTGAAGCTTTCTTT
V: TRBV5-1; J: TRBJ1-1; D: TRBD1; CDR3: CASSWGQANTEAFF; DNA: TGCGCCAGCAGCTGGGGACAGGCGAACACTGAAGCTTTCTTT
V: TRBV15; J: TRBJ1-1; D: .; CDR3: CATSPTVANTEAFF; DNA: TGTGCCACCAGCCCTACGGTAGCGAACACTGAAGCTTTCTTT
V: TRBV18; J: TRBJ1-2; D: .; CDR3: CASSPGVGRDYGYTF; DNA: TGTGCCAGCTCACCAGGGGTCGGGAGGGACTATGGCTACACCTTC
V: TRBV20-1; J: TRBJ1-2; D: .; CDR3: CSARTDYGYTF; DNA: TGCAGTGCTAGGACAGACTATGGCTACACCTTC
V: TRBV5-4; J: TRBJ1-1; D: TRBD1; CDR3: CASSEPTGLSSAFF; DNA: TGTGCCAGCAGCGAACCGACAGGGTTAAGTTCGGCTTTCTTT
V: TRBV4-2; J: TRBJ1-6; D: .; CDR3: CASSQGEPYNSPLHF; DNA: TGTGCCAGCAGCCAAGGCGAGCCATATAATTCACCCCTCCACTTT
V: TRBV6-5; J: TRBJ1-2; D: .; CDR3: CASSPQPFDWSGYTF; DNA: TGTGCCAGCAGTCCCCAGCCTTTTGACTGGTCTGGCTACACCTTC
V: TRBV10-1; J: TRBJ2-1; D: TRBD1; CDR3: CASNTGGSDNEQFF; DNA: TGCGCCAGCAACACAGGGGGCTCCGACAATGAGCAGTTCTTC
V: TRBV5-1; J: TRBJ1-2; D: .; CDR3: CASSSRASIYGYTF; DNA: TGCGCCAGCAGTTCCCGAGCTTCGATCTATGGCTACACCTTC
V: TRBV2; J: TRBJ2-3; D: TRBD2; CDR3: CASTGTSGITDTQYF; DNA: TGTGCCAGCACTGGGACTAGCGGGATCACAGATACGCAGTATTTT
V: TRBV5-1; J: TRBJ1-1; D: TRBD1; CDR3: CASSEDRENTEAFF; DNA: TGCGCCAGCAGCGAGGACAGGGAGAACACTGAAGCTTTCTTT
V: TRBV6-1; J: TRBJ2-5; D: TRBD1; CDR3: CASSDPGGSTKTQYF; DNA: TGTGCCAGCAGTGACCCAGGGGGCTCTACAAAGACCCAGTACTTC
V: TRBV6-5; J: TRBJ2-1; D: TRBD2; CDR3: CASKNLAGGLGEQFF; DNA: TGTGCCAGCAAAAATCTAGCGGGAGGGCTTGGTGAGCAGTTCTTC
V: TRBV9; J: TRBJ2-7; D: TRBD2; CDR3: CASSPGTSGYEQYF; DNA: TGTGCCAGCAGCCCGGGGACTAGCGGCTACGAGCAGTACTTC
V: TRBV7-2; J: TRBJ2-7; D: .; CDR3: CASSLSHSNYEQYF; DNA: TGTGCCAGCAGCTTAAGTCACTCTAACTACGAGCAGTACTTC
V: TRBV30; J: TRBJ1-1; D: .; CDR3: CAWSVGANTEAFF; DNA: TGTGCCTGGAGTGTGGGGGCGAACACTGAAGCTTTCTTT
V: TRBV6-1; J: TRBJ2-7; D: TRBD2; CDR3: CASRSGASYEQYF; DNA: TGTGCCAGCAGAAGCGGGGCTTCCTACGAGCAGTACTTC
V: TRBV19; J: TRBJ2-2; D: .; CDR3: CASSIMGAGTGELFF; DNA: TGTGCCAGTAGTATTATGGGGGCGGGCACCGGGGAGCTGTTTTTT
V: TRBV14; J: TRBJ2-7; D: TRBD2; CDR3: CASSHLRTSGTYEQYF; DNA: TGTGCCAGCAGCCACCTTCGGACTAGCGGGACCTACGAGCAGTACTTC
V: TRBV10-1; J: TRBJ1-1; D: .; CDR3: CASSLLNTEAFF; DNA: TGCGCCAGCAGCCTCTTGAACACTGAAGCTTTCTTT
V: TRBV6-5; J: TRBJ2-1; D: TRBD2; CDR3: CASSLTSGGYNEQFF; DNA: TGTGCCAGCAGTTTGACTAGCGGGGGGTACAATGAGCAGTTCTTC